This record looks at one T cell receptor beta chain sequence and its context. Its specificity is not known. Method: immunoSEQ multiplex PCR; TCRdb's copy keeps in-frame clones and lacks some. The table lists over 35,000 clones, about 89% of them singletons. CDR3 size: 17 residues. Per germline, CDR1 LGHNA and CDR2 YNFKEQ. V gave up 1 base and J gave up 8 bases; unmatched junction bases: 12. The data derive from a study of graft-versus-host responses after intestinal transplantation. Study-level background: Recipients obtained multivisceral, liver-intestinal, or isolated intestinal transplants. Every transplant recipient was induced with anti-thymocyte globulin, then maintained on tacrolimus and steroids for two to three years.

Study observations and caveats: Maximum circulating GvH clone levels tracked with early post-transplant HvG decreases. Patients who carried graft-donor T cell macrochimerism also had high graft-versus-host to host-versus-graft clonal ratios in their allografts.

The chain has TRBV4-2 and TRBJ1-2, with 11 bases identical to TRBD1. This receptor was identified in a human patient who received an intestinal transplant, so some T cells may come from the graft donor. The input for sequencing was PBMCs, taken approximately 310 days after intestinal transplant. The CDR3 DNA is TGTGCCAGCAGCCAAGCGCCCCTAGGACAGGGGGCAGGGGGCTACACCTTC. Residues: CASSQAPLGQGAGGYTF.